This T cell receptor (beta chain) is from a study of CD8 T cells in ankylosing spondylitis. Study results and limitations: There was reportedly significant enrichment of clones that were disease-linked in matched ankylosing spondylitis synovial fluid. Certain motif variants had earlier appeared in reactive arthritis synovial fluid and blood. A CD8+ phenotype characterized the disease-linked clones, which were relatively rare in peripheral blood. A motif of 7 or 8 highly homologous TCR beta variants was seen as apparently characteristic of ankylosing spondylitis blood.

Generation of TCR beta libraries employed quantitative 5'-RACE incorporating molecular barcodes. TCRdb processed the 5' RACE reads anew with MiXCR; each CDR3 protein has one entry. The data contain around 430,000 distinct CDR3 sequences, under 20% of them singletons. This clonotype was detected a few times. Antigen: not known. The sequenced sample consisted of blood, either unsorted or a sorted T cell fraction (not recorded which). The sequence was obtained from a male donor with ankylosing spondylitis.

CDR3 sequence (DNA): TGTGCCAGCAGTGAATTTGTGGGCACAGATACGCAGTATTTT. Translating gives CASSEFVGTDTQYF. The chain couples TRBV25-1 to TRBJ2-3, with unresolved D. The CDR3 is 14 residues long. V lost 1 base, J lost 1 base, and 6 bases lay in between. The germline CDR1 and CDR2 sequences are MGHDK and SYGVNS.